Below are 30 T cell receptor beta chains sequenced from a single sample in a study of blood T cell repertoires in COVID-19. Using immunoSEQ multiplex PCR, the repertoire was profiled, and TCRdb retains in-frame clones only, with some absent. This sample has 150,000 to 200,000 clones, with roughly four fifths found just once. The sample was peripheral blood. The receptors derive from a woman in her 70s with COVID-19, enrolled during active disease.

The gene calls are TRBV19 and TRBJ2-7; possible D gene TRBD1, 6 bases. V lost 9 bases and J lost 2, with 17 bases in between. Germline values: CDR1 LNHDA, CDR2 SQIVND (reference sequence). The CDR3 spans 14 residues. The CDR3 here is CASQNRDLPYEQYF. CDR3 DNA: TGTGCCAGCCAAAACAGGGACCTACCCTACGAGCAGTACTTC.

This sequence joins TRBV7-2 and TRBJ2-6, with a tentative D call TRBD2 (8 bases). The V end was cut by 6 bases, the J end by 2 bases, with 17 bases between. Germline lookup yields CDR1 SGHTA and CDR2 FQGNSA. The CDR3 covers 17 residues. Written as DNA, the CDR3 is TGTGCCAGCAGTTCGGGAGGGGGCGCAGCTGGGGCCAACGTCCTGACTTTC. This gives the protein CASSSGGGAAGANVLTF.

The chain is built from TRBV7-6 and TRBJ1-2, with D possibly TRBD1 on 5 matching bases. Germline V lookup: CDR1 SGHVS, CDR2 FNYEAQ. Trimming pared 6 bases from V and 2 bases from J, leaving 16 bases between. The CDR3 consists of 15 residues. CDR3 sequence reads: CASSKWGPENYGYTF. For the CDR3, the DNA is TGTGCCAGCAGTAAATGGGGCCCAGAGAACTATGGCTACACCTTC.

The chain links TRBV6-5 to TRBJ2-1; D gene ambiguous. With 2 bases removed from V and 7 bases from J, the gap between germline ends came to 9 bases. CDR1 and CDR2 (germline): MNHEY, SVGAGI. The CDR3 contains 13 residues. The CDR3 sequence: CASSYPTRNEQFF. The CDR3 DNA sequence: TGTGCCAGCAGTTACCCCACGAGGAATGAGCAGTTCTTC.

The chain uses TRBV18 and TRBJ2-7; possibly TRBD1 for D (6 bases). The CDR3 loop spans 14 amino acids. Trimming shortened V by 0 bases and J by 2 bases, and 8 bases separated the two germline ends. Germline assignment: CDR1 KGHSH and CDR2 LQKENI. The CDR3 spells CASSPPSGAYEQYF. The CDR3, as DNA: TGTGCCAGCTCACCACCTTCAGGGGCCTACGAGCAGTACTTC.

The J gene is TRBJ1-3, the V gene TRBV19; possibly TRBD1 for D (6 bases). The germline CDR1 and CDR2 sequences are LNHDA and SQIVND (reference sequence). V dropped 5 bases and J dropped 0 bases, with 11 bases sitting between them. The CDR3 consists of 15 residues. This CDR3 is CASSQDSLSGNTIYF. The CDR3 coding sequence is TGTGCCAGTAGTCAGGACAGTCTCTCTGGAAACACCATATATTTT.

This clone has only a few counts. CDR3 loop: CAWSLDRGIVQPQHF. The CDR3 DNA is TGTGCCTGGAGTCTCGACAGGGGAATTGTTCAGCCCCAGCATTTT. This chain connects TRBV30 to TRBJ1-5; TRBD1 aligns across 8 bases. With 2 bases clipped from V and 6 bases from J, the junction kept 9 bases outside the gene matches. The CDR3 length is 15 residues. CDR1 and CDR2 (germline): GTSNPN, SVGIG (reference sequence).

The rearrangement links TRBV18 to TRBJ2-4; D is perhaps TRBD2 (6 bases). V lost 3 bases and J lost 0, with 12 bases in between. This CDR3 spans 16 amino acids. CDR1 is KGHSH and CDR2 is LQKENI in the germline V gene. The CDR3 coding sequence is TGTGCCAGCTCACCTGGGACGGGGGTAGCCAAAAACATTCAGTACTTC. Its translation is CASSPGTGVAKNIQYF.

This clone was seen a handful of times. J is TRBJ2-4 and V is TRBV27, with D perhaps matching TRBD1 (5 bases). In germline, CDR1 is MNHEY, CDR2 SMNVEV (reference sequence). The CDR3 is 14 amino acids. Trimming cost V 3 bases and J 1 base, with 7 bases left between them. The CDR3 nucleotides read TGTGCCAGCAGTTTTGGGGCGGCCAAAAACATTCAGTACTTC. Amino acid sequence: CASSFGAAKNIQYF.

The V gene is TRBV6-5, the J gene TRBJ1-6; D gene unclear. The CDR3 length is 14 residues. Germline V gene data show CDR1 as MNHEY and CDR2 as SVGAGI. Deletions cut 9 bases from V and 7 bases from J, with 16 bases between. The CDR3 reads CASSWTGENSPLHF. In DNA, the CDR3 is TGTGCCAGTTCCTGGACCGGGGAGAATTCACCCCTCCACTTT.

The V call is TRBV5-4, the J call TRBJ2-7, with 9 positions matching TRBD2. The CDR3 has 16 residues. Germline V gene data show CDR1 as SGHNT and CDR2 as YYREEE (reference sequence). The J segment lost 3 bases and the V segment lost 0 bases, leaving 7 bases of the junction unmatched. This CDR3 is CASSLGLAGPYYEQYF. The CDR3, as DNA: TGTGCCAGCAGCTTGGGTCTAGCGGGGCCTTACTACGAGCAGTACTTC.

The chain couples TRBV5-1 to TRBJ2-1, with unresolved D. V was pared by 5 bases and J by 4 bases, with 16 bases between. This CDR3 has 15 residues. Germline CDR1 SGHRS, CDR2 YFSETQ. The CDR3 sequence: CASRSSPGPYNEQFF. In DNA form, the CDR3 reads TGCGCCAGCAGATCCTCGCCAGGTCCATACAATGAGCAGTTCTTC. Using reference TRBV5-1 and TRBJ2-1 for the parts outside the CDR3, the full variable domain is KAGVTQTPRYLIKTRGQQVTLSCSPISGHRSVSWYQQTPGQGLQFLFEYFSETQRNKGNFPGRFSGRQFSNSRSEMNVSTLELGDSALYLCASRSSPGPYNEQFFGPGTRLTVL.

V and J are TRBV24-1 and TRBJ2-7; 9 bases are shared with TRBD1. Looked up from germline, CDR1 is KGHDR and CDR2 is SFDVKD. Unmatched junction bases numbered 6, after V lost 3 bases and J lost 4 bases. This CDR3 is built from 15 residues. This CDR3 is CATSDRGQGIYEQYF. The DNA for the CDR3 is TGTGCCACCAGTGATAGGGGACAGGGAATTTACGAGCAGTACTTC.

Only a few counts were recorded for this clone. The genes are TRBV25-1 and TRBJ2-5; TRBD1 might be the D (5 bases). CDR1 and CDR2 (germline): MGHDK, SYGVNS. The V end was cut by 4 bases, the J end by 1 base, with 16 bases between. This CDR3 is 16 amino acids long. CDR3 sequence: CASSASLGVGQETQYF. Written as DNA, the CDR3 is TGTGCCAGCAGTGCCAGCCTAGGGGTGGGCCAAGAGACCCAGTACTTC.

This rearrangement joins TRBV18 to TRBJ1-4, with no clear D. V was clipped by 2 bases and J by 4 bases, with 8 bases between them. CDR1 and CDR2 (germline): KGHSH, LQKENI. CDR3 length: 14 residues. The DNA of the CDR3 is TGTGCCAGCTCACCAGGAGCCGGTAATGAAAAACTGTTTTTT. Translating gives CASSPGAGNEKLFF. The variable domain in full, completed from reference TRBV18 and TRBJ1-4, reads NAGVMQNPRHLVRRRGQEARLRCSPMKGHSHVYWYRQLPEEGLKFMVYLQKENIIDESGMPKERFSAEFPKEGPSILRIQQVVRGDSAAYFCASSPGAGNEKLFFGSGTQLSVL.

Here the CDR3 DNA reads TGTGCCAGCAGCGTCGACCTGGGACTAGCGGGCTCCTACGAGCAGTACTTC. This sequence encodes CASSVDLGLAGSYEQYF. V gene TRBV7-8 combines with J gene TRBJ2-7, with TRBD2 matching 12 bases. The trim removed 5 bases at V and 0 bases at J, leaving 8 bases unmatched. The germline gives CDR1 SGHVS, CDR2 FQNEAQ. The CDR3 totals 17 residues.

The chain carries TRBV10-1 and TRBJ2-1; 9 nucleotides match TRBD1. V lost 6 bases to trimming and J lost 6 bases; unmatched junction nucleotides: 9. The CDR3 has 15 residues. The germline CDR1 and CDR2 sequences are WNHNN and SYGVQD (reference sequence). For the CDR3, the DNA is TGCGCCAGCAGGCGACCGGGACAGGGTAGCAATGAGCAGTTCTTC. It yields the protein CASRRPGQGSNEQFF.

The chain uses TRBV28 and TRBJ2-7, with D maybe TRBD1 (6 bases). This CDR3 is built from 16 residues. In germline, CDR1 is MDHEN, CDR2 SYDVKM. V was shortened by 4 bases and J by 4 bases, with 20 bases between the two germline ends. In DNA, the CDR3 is TGTGCCAGCAGTTCCCCTGGACAGCTAGGCGCGTACGAGCAGTACTTC. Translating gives CASSSPGQLGAYEQYF.

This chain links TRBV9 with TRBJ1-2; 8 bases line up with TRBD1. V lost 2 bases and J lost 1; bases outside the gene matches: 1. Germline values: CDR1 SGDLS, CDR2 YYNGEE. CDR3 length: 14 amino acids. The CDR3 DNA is TGTGCCAGCAGCGTTGGACAGGGTAACTATGGCTACACCTTC. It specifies CASSVGQGNYGYTF.

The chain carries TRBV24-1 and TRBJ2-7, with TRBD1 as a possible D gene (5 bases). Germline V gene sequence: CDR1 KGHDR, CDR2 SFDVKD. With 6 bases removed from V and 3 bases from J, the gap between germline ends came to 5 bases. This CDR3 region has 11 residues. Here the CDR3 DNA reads TGTGCCACCAGTAGGGGCTACGAGCAGTACTTC. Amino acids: CATSRGYEQYF.

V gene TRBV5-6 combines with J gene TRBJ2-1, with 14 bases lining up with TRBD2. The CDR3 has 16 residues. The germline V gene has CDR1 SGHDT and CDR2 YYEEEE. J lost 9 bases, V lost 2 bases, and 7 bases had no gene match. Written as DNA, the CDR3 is TGTGCCAGCAGCTTAACCGAGGGACTAGCGGGAGTTGAGCAGTTCTTC. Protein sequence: CASSLTEGLAGVEQFF. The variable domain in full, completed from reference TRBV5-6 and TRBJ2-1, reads DAGVTQSPTHLIKTRGQQVTLRCSPKSGHDTVSWYQQALGQGPQFIFQYYEEEERQRGNFPDRFSGHQFPNYSSELNVNALLLGDSALYLCASSLTEGLAGVEQFFGPGTRLTVL.

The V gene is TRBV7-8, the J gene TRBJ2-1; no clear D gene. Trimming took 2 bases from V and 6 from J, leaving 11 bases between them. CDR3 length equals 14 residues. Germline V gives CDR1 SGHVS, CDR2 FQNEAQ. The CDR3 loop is CASSLMSRSNEQFF. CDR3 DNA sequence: TGTGCCAGCAGCTTAATGTCGAGGAGCAATGAGCAGTTCTTC.

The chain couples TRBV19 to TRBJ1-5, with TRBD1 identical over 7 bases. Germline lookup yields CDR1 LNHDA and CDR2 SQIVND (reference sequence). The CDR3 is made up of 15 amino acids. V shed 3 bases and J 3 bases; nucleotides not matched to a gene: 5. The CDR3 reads CASSIQRGPNQPQHF. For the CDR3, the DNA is TGTGCCAGTAGTATTCAAAGGGGGCCCAATCAGCCCCAGCATTTT.

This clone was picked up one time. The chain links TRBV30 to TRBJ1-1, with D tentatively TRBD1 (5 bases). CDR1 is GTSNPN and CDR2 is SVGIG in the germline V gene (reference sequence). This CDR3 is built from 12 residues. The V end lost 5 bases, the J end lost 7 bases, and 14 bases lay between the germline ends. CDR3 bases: TGTGCCTGGGAGGGGCAGGCTCGTGAAGCTTTCTTT. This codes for CAWEGQAREAFF.

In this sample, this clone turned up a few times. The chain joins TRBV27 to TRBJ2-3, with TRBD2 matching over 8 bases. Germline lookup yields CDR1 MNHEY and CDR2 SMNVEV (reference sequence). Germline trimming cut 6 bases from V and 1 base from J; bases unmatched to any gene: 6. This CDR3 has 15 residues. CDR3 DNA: TGTGCCAGCAGGGGCGGGAGGTTGGGCACAGATACGCAGTATTTT. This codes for CASRGGRLGTDTQYF.

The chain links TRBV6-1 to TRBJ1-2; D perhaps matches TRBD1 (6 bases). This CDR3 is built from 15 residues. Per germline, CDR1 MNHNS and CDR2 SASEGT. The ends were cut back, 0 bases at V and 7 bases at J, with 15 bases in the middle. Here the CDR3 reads CASSEARGRGIGYTF. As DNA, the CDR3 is TGTGCCAGCAGTGAAGCGCGGGGGCGCGGGATTGGCTACACCTTC.

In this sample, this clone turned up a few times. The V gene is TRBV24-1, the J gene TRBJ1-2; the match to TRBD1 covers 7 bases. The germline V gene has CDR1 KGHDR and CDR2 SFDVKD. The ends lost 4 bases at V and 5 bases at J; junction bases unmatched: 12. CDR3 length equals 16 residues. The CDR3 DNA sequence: TGTGCCACCAGTGACCCTGAGGGACAGCCAGGATATGGCTACACCTTC. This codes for CATSDPEGQPGYGYTF.

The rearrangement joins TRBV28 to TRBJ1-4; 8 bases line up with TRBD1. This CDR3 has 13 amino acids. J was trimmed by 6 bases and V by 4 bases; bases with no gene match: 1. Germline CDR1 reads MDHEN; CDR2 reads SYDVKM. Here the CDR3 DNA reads TGTGCCAGCAGTTCGGGACAGGATGAAAAACTGTTTTTT. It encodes CASSSGQDEKLFF.

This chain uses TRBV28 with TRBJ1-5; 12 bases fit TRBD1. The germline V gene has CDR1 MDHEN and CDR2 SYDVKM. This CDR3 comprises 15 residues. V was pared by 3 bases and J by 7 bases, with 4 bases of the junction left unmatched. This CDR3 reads CASSFGTGGRQPQHF. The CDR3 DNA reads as TGTGCCAGCAGTTTCGGGACAGGGGGCAGGCAGCCCCAGCATTTT.

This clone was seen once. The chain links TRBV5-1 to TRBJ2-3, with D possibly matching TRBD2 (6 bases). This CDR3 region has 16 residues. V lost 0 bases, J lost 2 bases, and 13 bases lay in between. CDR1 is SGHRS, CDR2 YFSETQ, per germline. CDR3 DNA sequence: TGCGCCAGCAGCTTGGCAGGTAGCGGCATCACAGATACGCAGTATTTT. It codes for CASSLAGSGITDTQYF.